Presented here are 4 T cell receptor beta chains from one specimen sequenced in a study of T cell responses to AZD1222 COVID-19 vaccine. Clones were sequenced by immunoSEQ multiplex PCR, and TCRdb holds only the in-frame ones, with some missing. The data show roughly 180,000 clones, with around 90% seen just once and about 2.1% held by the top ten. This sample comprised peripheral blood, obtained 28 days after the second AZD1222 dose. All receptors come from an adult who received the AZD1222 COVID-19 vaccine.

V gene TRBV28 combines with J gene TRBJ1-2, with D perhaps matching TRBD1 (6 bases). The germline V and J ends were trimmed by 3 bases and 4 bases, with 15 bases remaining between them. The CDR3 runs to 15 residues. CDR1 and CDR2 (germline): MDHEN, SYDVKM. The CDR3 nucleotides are TGTGCCAGCAGTTTGGGGGGGGGCCACCCCTATGGCTACACCTTC. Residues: CASSLGGGHPYGYTF.

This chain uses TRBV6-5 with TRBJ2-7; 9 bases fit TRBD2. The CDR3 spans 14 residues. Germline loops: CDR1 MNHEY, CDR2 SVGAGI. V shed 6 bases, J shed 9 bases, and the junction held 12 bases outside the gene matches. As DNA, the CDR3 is TGTGCCAGCAGGGTAGCGGGAGCCTTATTCGGGCAGTACTTC. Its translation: CASRVAGALFGQYF.

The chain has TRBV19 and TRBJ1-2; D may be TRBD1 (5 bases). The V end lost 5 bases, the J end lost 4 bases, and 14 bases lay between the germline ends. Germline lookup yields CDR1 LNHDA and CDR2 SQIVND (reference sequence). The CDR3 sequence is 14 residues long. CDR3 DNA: TGTGCCAGTAGTCCGAGGTCGGGGGTCTATGGCTACACCTTC. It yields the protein CASSPRSGVYGYTF. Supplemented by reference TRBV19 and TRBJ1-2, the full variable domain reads DGGITQSPKYLFRKEGQNVTLSCEQNLNHDAMYWYRQDPGQGLRLIYYSQIVNDFQKGDIAEGYSVSREKKESFPLTVTSAQKNPTAFYLCASSPRSGVYGYTFGSGTRLTVV.

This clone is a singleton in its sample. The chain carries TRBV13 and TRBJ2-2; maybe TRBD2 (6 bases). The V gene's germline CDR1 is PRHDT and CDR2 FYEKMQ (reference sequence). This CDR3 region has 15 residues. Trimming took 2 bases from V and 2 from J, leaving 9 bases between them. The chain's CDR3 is CASSLRTINTGELFF. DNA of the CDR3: TGTGCCAGCAGCTTAAGGACTATTAACACCGGGGAGCTGTTTTTT.